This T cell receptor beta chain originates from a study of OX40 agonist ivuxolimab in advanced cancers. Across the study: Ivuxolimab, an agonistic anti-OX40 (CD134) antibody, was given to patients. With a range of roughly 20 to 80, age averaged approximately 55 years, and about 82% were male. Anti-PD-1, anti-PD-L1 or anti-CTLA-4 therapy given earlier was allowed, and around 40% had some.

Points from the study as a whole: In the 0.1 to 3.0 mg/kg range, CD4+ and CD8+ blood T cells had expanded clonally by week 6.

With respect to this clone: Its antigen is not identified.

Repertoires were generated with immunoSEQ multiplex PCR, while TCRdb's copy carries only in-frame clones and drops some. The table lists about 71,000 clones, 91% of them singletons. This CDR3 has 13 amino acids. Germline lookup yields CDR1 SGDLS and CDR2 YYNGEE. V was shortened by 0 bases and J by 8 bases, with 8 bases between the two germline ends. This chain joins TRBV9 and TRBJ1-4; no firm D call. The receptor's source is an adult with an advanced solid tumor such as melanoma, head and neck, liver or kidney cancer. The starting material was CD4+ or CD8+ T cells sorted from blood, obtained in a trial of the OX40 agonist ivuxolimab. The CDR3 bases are TGTGCCAGCAGCGTAGTAGGTGGCGAAAAACTGTTTTTT. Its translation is CASSVVGGEKLFF.